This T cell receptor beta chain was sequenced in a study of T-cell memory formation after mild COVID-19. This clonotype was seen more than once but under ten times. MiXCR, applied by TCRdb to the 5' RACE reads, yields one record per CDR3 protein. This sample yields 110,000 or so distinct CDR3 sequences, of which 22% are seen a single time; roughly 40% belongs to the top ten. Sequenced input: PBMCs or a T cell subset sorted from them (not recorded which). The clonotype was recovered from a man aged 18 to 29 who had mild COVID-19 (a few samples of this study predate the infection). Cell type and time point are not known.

CDR3 protein: CASSQEGGMVNTEAFF. The CDR3 region has the DNA TGCGCCAGCAGCCAAGAGGGGGGAATGGTGAACACTGAAGCTTTCTTT. The chain couples TRBV4-1 to TRBJ1-1, with D possibly TRBD1 on 5 matching bases. Germline CDR1 is MGHRA and CDR2 is YSYEKL. The CDR3 is 16 amino acids. V was shortened by 0 bases and J by 0 bases, with 11 bases between the two germline ends.